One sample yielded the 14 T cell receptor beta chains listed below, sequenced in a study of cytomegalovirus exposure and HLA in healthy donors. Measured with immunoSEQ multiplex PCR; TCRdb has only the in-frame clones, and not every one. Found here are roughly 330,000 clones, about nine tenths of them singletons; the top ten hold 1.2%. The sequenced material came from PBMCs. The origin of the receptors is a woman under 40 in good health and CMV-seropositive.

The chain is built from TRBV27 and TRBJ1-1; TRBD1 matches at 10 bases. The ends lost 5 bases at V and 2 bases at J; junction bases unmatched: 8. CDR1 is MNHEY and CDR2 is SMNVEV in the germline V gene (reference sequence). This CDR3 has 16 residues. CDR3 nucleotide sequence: TGTGCCAGCAGTCCGGGACAGGGGAGACTTAACACTGAAGCTTTCTTT. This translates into CASSPGQGRLNTEAFF.

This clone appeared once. The CDR3 nucleotides are TGTGCCAGCTCACCAGGGGGCTCCTACGAGCAGTACTTC. Translated: CASSPGGSYEQYF. V gene TRBV18 combines with J gene TRBJ2-7; D may match TRBD1 or TRBD2 (5 bases each). This CDR3 spans 13 amino acids. V lost 2 bases, J lost 0 bases, and 5 bases lay in between. Germline V CDR1 and CDR2: KGHSH, LQKENI.

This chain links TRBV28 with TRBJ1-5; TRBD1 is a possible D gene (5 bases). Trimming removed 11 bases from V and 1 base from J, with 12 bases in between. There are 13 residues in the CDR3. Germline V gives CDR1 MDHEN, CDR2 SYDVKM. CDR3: CAADDSSNQPQHF. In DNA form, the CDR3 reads TGTGCCGCGGATGACAGCAGCAATCAGCCCCAGCATTTT. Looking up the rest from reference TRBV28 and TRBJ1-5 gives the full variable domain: DVKVTQSSRYLVKRTGEKVFLECVQDMDHENMFWYRQDPGLGLRLIYFSYDVKMKEKGDIPEGYSVSREKKERFSLILESASTNQTSMYLCAADDSSNQPQHFGDGTRLSIL.

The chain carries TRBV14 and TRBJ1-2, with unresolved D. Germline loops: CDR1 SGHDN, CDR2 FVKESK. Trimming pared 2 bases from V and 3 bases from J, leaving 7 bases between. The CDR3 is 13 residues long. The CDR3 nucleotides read TGTGCCAGCAGCCAAACTCGTGACTATGGCTACACCTTC. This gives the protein CASSQTRDYGYTF.

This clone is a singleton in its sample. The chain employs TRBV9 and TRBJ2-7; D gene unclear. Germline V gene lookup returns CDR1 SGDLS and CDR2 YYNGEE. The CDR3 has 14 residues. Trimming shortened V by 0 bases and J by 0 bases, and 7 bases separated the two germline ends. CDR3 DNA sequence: TGTGCCAGCAGCGTAGGACAAAGCTCCTACGAGCAGTACTTC. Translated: CASSVGQSSYEQYF.

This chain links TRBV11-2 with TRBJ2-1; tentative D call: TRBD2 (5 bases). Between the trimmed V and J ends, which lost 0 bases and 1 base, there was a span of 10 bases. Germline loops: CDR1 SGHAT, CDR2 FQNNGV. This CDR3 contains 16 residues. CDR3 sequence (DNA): TGTGCCAGCAGCTTAGATCGGACGGGGTCCTACAATGAGCAGTTCTTC. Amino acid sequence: CASSLDRTGSYNEQFF.

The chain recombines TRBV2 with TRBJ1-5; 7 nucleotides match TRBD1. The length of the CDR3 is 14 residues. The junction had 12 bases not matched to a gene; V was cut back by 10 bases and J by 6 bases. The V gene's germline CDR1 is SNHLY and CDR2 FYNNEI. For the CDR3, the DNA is TGTGCCATCCAAGACAGGGCTTACGGTCAGCCCCAGCATTTT. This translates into CAIQDRAYGQPQHF.

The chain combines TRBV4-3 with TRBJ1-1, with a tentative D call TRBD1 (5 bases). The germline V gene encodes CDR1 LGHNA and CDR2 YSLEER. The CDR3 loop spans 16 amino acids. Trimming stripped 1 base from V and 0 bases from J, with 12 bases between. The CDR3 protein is CASSQGGGRLNTEAFF. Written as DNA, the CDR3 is TGCGCCAGCAGCCAAGGGGGGGGACGGTTGAACACTGAAGCTTTCTTT.

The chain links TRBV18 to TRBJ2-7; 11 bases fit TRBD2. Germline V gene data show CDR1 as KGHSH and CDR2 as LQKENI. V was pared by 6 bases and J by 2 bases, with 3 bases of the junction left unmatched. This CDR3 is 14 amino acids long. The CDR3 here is CASSASGGTYEQYF. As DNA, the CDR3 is TGTGCCAGCTCCGCTAGCGGGGGGACCTACGAGCAGTACTTC.

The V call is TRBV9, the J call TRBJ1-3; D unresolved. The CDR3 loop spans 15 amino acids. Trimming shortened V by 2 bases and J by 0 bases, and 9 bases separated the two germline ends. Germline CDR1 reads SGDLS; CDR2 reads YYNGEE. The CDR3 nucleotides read TGTGCCAGCAGCGTTGGTTGGAGCTCTGGAAACACCATATATTTT. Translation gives CASSVGWSSGNTIYF.

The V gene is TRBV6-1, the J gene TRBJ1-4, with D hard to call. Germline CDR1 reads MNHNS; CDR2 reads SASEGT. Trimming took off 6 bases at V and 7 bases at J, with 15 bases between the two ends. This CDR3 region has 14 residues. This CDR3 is CASSYIGHSEKLFF. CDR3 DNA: TGTGCCAGCAGCTACATAGGGCACAGTGAAAAACTGTTTTTT.

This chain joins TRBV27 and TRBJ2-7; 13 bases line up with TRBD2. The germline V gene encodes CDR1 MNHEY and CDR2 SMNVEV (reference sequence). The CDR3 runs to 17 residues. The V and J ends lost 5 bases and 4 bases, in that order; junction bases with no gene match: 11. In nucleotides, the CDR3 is TGTGCCAGCAGTCCCGGACTAGCGGGAGAAAGTATTTACGAGCAGTACTTC. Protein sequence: CASSPGLAGESIYEQYF.

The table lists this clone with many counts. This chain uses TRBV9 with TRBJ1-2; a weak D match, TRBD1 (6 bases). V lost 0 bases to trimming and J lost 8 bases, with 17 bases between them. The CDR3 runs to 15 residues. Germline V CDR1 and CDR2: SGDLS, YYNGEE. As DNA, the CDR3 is TGTGCCAGCAGCGTAGGGACAGCCGCATCGGGAGGCTACACCTTC. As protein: CASSVGTAASGGYTF.

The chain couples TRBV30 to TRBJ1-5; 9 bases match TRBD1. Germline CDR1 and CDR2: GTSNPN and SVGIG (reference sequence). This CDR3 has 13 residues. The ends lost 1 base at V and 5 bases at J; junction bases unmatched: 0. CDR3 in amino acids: CAWSGQGDQPQHF. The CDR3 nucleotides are TGTGCCTGGAGTGGACAGGGGGATCAGCCCCAGCATTTT.